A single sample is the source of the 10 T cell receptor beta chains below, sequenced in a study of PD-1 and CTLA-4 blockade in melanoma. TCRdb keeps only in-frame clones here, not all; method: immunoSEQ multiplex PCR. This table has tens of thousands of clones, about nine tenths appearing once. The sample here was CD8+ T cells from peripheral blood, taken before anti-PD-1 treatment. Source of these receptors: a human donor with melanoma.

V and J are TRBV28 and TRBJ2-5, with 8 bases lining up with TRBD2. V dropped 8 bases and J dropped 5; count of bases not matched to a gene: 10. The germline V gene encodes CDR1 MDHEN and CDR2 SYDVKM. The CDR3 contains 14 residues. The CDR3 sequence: CASRGGPQGETQYF. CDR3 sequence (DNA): TGTGCCAGCCGGGGGGGCCCCCAGGGGGAGACCCAGTACTTC. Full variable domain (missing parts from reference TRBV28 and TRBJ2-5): DVKVTQSSRYLVKRTGEKVFLECVQDMDHENMFWYRQDPGLGLRLIYFSYDVKMKEKGDIPEGYSVSREKKERFSLILESASTNQTSMYLCASRGGPQGETQYFGPGTRLLVL.

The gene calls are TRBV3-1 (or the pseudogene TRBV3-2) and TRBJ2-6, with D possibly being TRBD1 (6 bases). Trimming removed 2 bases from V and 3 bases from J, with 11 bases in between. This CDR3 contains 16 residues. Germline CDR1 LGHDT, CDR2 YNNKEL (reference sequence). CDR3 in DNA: TGTGCCAGCAGCCAATTAAACAGGGTTGGGGCCAACGTCCTGACTTTC. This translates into CASSQLNRVGANVLTF.

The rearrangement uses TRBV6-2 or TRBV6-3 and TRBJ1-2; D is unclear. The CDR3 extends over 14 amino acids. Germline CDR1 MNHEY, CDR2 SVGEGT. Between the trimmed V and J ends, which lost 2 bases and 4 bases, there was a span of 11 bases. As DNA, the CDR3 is TGTGCCAGCAGTTACCAAGACGGGCTCTATGGCTACACCTTC. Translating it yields CASSYQDGLYGYTF.

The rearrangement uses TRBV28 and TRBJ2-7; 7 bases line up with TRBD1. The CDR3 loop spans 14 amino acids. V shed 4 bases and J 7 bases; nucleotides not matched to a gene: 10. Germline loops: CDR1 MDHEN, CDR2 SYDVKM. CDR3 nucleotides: TGTGCCAGCAGTTCCCTGGACAGGAGAGAGGAGCAGTACTTC. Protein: CASSSLDRREEQYF.

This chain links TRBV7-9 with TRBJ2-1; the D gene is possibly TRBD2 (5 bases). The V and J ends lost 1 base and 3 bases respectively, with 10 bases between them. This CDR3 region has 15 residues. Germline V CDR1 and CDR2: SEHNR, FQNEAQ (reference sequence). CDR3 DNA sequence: TGTGCCAGCAGCTTAGAGCGACGGGGCTACAATGAGCAGTTCTTC. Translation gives CASSLERRGYNEQFF.

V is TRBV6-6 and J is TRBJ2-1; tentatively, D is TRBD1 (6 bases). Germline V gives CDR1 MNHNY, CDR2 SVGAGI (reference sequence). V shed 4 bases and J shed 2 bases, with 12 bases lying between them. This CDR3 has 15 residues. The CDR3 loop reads CASSSGTQTYNEQFF. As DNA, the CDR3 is TGTGCCAGCAGTTCCGGGACACAAACCTACAATGAGCAGTTCTTC.

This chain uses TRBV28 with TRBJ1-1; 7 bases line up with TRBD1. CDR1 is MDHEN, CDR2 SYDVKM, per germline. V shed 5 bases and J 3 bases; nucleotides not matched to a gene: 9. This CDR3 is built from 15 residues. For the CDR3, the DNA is TGTGCCAGCAGTCCATGGGGGCAGGGGGACACTGAAGCTTTCTTT. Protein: CASSPWGQGDTEAFF.

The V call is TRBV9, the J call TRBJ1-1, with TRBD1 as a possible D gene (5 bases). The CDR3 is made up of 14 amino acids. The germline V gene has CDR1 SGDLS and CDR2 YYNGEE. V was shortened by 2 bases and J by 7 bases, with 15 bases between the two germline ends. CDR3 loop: CASSVMGGGGEAFF. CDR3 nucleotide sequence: TGTGCCAGCAGCGTTATGGGGGGAGGAGGTGAAGCTTTCTTT. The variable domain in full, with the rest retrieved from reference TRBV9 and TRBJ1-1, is DSGVTQTPKHLITATGQRVTLRCSPRSGDLSVYWYQQSLDQGLQFLIQYYNGEERAKGNILERFSAQQFPDLHSELNLSSLELGDSALYFCASSVMGGGGEAFFGQGTRLTVV.

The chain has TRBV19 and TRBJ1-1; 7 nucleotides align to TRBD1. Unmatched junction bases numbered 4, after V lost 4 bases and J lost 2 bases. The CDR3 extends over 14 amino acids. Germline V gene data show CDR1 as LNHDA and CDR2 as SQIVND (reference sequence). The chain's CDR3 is CASSRGGLNTEAFF. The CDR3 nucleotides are TGTGCCAGTAGTAGAGGGGGCCTTAACACTGAAGCTTTCTTT.

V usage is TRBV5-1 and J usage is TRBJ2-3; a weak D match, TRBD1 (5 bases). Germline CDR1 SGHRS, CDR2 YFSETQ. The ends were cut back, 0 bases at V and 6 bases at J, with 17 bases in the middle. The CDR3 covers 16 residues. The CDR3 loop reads CASSLGRVRQEDTQYF. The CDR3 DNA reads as TGCGCCAGCAGCTTGGGCAGGGTCCGTCAGGAGGATACGCAGTATTTT. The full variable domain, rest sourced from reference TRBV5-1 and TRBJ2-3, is KAGVTQTPRYLIKTRGQQVTLSCSPISGHRSVSWYQQTPGQGLQFLFEYFSETQRNKGNFPGRFSGRQFSNSRSEMNVSTLELGDSALYLCASSLGRVRQEDTQYFGPGTRLTVL.